Shown below are 17 T cell receptor beta chains from a single sample sequenced in a study of control samples from healthy donors and cancer patients. Generated by immunoSEQ multiplex PCR, the TCRdb table keeps only in-frame clones and is missing some. The table lists more than 95,000 clones, approximately 93% of them singletons. Input material: blood. The origin of the receptors is a man between 18 and 35 years old in good health.

J is TRBJ2-7 and V is TRBV19; D is uncertain. Germline CDR1 reads LNHDA; CDR2 reads SQIVND (reference sequence). The CDR3 covers 13 residues. V was trimmed by 5 bases and J by 2 bases, leaving 10 bases between them. The CDR3 here is CASSHSVAYEQYF. The CDR3 coding sequence is TGTGCCAGTAGTCACTCAGTAGCCTACGAGCAGTACTTC.

This chain connects TRBV29-1 to TRBJ1-1, with D tentatively TRBD1 (5 bases). This CDR3 spans 13 amino acids. V was clipped by 5 bases and J by 4 bases, with 14 bases between them. CDR1 is SQVTM, CDR2 ANQGSEA, per germline. CDR3 in amino acids: CSVQGSAGTEAFF. In nucleotides, the CDR3 is TGCAGCGTTCAGGGCTCGGCGGGCACTGAAGCTTTCTTT.

The CDR3 DNA follows: TGCGCCAGCAGCAAAACCACAGGGGGTCGTAATGAAAAACTGTTTTTT. Encoded protein: CASSKTTGGRNEKLFF. V gene TRBV5-1 combines with J gene TRBJ1-4, with TRBD1 matching 8 bases. Germline assignment: CDR1 SGHRS and CDR2 YFSETQ. Losses at the gene ends were 4 bases for V and 4 bases for J; bases not matched to a gene: 9. CDR3 length equals 16 residues.

The V call is TRBV6-4, the J call TRBJ1-1; D is possibly TRBD1 (5 bases). Trimming removed 5 bases from V and 7 bases from J, with 14 bases in between. This CDR3 contains 13 residues. The V gene's germline CDR1 is MRHNA and CDR2 SNTAGT. The CDR3 here is CASSYGTSGEAFF. In nucleotides, the CDR3 is TGTGCCAGCAGTTACGGGACCTCTGGTGAAGCTTTCTTT.

This CDR3 reads CASSQATTGTGRLYGYTF. The DNA for the CDR3 is TGCGCCAGCAGCCAAGCCACCACCGGGACAGGGAGGCTCTATGGCTACACCTTC. This chain joins TRBV4-3 and TRBJ1-2, with 9 bases matching TRBD1. The CDR3 runs to 18 residues. After removal of 1 base from V and 4 bases from J, the junction contained 13 bases not matched to a gene. From germline, CDR1 is LGHNA and CDR2 YSLEER.

The chain links TRBV5-1 to TRBJ1-5; 7 bases are a match to TRBD1. The CDR3 is made up of 13 amino acids. From germline, CDR1 is SGHRS and CDR2 YFSETQ. Germline trimming cut 4 bases from V and 6 bases from J; bases unmatched to any gene: 4. The CDR3: CASSTGEGQPQHF. The CDR3 DNA is TGCGCCAGCAGCACAGGGGAGGGTCAGCCCCAGCATTTT.

The rearrangement links TRBV19 to TRBJ1-5; the D gene is possibly TRBD1 (6 bases). The CDR3 covers 14 residues. Germline V CDR1 and CDR2: LNHDA, SQIVND (reference sequence). Trimming shortened V by 9 bases and J by 2 bases, and 14 bases separated the two germline ends. The CDR3 spells CASRGASGNQPQHF. CDR3 nucleotide sequence: TGTGCCAGCCGGGGGGCAAGTGGCAATCAGCCCCAGCATTTT. Drawing the rest from reference TRBV19 and TRBJ1-5, the complete variable domain is DGGITQSPKYLFRKEGQNVTLSCEQNLNHDAMYWYRQDPGQGLRLIYYSQIVNDFQKGDIAEGYSVSREKKESFPLTVTSAQKNPTAFYLCASRGASGNQPQHFGDGTRLSIL.

The chain joins TRBV5-6 to TRBJ2-7; 11 bases are shared with TRBD1. CDR1 and CDR2 from the germline V gene are SGHDT and YYEEEE. The ends lost 6 bases at V and 3 bases at J; junction bases unmatched: 5. The CDR3 contains 14 residues. CDR3: CASNTGTGGYEQYF. CDR3 nucleotides: TGTGCCAGCAACACCGGGACAGGGGGCTACGAGCAGTACTTC.

V is TRBV18 and J is TRBJ2-7, with unresolved D. Trimming cost V 3 bases and J 2 bases, with 14 bases left between them. CDR1 KGHSH and CDR2 LQKENI come from the germline V gene. This CDR3 is 15 amino acids long. CDR3 residues: CASSPGVSSPYEQYF. The CDR3 nucleotides read TGTGCCAGCTCACCTGGAGTGTCCAGTCCCTACGAGCAGTACTTC.

This rearrangement joins TRBV2 to TRBJ2-5, with a possible D match to TRBD2 (6 bases). This CDR3 is 15 amino acids long. Germline V gives CDR1 SNHLY, CDR2 FYNNEI. Trimming removed 3 bases from V and 5 bases from J, with 16 bases in between. The CDR3 nucleotides are TGTGCCAGCAGTGAGGAGGGGCGCCTAGTCGAGACCCAGTACTTC. Translation: CASSEEGRLVETQYF.

The rearrangement joins TRBV15 to TRBJ2-7, with 7 bases that match TRBD2. Germline values: CDR1 LNHNV, CDR2 YYDKDF (reference sequence). Trimming cost V 1 base and J 0 bases; bases outside gene matches: 9. The CDR3 has 17 residues. The CDR3 coding sequence is TGTGCCACCAGCAGAGGAGGGGCTAGCGGCCTCTCCTACGAGCAGTACTTC. Translating it yields CATSRGGASGLSYEQYF.

J is TRBJ2-1 and V is TRBV29-1; 12 bases agree with TRBD2. Trimming took 3 bases from V and 6 from J; bases not matched to a gene: 3. Germline V gene sequence: CDR1 SQVTM, CDR2 ANQGSEA. CDR3 length: 14 amino acids. This chain's CDR3 is CSVDRTSGTNEQFF. CDR3 bases: TGCAGCGTTGACAGGACTAGCGGGACCAATGAGCAGTTCTTC.

The chain joins TRBV12-3 or TRBV12-4 to TRBJ2-7; D gene uncertain. Trimming took off 6 bases at V and 3 bases at J, with 6 bases between the two ends. The CDR3 loop spans 11 amino acids. The CDR3 nucleotides read TGTGCCAGCAGACTCCGCTACGAGCAGTACTTC. This codes for CASRLRYEQYF.

The V call is TRBV28, the J call TRBJ1-1; perhaps TRBD1 as D (6 bases). Trimming took 7 bases from V and 5 from J, leaving 17 bases between them. The CDR3 runs 14 residues. Germline V gene lookup returns CDR1 MDHEN and CDR2 SYDVKM. CDR3 sequence (DNA): TGTGCCAGCACCCAAACGGGGGCAGGGACTGAAGCTTTCTTT. Encoded protein: CASTQTGAGTEAFF.

This clone was seen a single time. The rearrangement uses TRBV2 and TRBJ1-1; D gene ambiguous. Trimming removed 6 bases at V and 0 bases at J, with 8 bases between. Germline V gene sequence: CDR1 SNHLY, CDR2 FYNNEI. The length of the CDR3 is 13 residues. The CDR3 DNA reads as TGTGCCAGCAGGAACTCAGTGAACACTGAAGCTTTCTTT. It is translated as CASRNSVNTEAFF.

This chain uses TRBV4-1 with TRBJ1-4; the D is unclear. With 1 base removed from V and 0 bases from J, the gap between germline ends came to 12 bases. CDR3 length: 17 residues. Germline V gene lookup returns CDR1 MGHRA and CDR2 YSYEKL. CDR3 protein: CASSQAIGPATNEKLFF. The CDR3 DNA follows: TGCGCCAGCAGCCAAGCCATCGGACCGGCAACTAATGAAAAACTGTTTTTT.

The chain carries TRBV29-1 and TRBJ1-2; D is uncertain. This CDR3 has 11 amino acids. V shed 5 bases and J shed 8 bases, with 12 bases lying between them. Germline V lookup: CDR1 SQVTM, CDR2 ANQGSEA. The CDR3 DNA sequence: TGCAGCGTTAGGGTTATGGAGGGCTACACCTTC. Protein: CSVRVMEGYTF. The variable domain in full, with the rest retrieved from reference TRBV29-1 and TRBJ1-2, is SAVISQKPSRDICQRGTSLTIQCQVDSQVTMMFWYRQQPGQSLTLIATANQGSEATYESGFVIDKFPISRPNLTFSTLTVSNMSPEDSSIYLCSVRVMEGYTFGSGTRLTVV.